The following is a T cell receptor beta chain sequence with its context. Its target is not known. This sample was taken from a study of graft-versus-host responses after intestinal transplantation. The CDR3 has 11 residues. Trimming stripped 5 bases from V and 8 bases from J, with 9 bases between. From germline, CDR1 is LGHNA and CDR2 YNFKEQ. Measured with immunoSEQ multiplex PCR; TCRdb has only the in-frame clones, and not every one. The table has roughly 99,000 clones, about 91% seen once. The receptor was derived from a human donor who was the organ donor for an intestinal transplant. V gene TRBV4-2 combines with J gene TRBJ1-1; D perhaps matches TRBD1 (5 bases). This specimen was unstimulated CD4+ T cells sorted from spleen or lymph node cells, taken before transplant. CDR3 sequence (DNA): TGTGCCAGCAGCTTGTCAGGGGAAGCTTTCTTT. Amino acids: CASSLSGEAFF.